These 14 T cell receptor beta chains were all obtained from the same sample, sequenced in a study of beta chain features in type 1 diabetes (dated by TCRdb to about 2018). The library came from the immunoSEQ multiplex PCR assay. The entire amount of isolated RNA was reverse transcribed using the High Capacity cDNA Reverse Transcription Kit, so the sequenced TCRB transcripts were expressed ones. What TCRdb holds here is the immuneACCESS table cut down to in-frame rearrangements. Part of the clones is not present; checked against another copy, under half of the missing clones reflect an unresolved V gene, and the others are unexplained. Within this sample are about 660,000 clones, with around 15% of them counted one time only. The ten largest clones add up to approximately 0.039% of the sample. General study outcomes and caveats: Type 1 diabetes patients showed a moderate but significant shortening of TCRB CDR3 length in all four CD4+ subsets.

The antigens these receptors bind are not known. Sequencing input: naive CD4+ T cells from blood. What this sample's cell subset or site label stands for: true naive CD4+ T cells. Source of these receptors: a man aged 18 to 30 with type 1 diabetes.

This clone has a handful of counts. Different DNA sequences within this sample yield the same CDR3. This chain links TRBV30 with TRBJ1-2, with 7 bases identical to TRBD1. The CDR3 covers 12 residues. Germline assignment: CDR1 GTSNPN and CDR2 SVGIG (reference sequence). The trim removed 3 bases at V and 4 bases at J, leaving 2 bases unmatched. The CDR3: CAWSGQAYGYTF. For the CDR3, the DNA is TGTGCCTGGAGCGGACAGGCCTATGGCTACACCTTC.

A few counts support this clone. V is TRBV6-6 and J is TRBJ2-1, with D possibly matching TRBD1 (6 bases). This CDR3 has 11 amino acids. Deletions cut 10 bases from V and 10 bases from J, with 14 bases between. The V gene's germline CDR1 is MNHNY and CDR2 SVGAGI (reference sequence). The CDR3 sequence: CAITEGVEQFF. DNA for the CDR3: TGTGCCATCACCGAGGGGGTGGAGCAGTTCTTC.

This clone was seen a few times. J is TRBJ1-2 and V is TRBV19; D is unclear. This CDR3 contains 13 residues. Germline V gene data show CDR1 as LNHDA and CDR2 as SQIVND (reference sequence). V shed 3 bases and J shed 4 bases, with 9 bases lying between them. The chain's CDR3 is CASSMGNSYGYTF. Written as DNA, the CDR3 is TGTGCCAGTAGTATGGGGAACAGCTATGGCTACACCTTC.

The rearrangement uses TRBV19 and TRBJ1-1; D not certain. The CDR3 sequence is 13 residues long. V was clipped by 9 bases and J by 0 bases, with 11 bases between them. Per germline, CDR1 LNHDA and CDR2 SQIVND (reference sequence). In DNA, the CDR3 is TGTGCCAGCCGCAGGACCGTGAACACTGAAGCTTTCTTT. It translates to CASRRTVNTEAFF.

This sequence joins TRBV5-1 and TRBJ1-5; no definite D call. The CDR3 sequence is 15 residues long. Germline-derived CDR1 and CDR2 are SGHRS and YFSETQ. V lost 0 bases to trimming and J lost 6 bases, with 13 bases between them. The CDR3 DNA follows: TGCGCCAGCAGCTTGGAGGCCCAGGCTGGTCAGCCCCAGCATTTT. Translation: CASSLEAQAGQPQHF.

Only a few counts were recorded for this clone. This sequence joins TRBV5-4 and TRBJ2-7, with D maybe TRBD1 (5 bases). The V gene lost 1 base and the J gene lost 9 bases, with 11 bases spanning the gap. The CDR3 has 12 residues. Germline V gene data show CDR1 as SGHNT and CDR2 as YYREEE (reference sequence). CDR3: CASSLTTGPQYF. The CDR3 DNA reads TGTGCCAGCAGCTTGACTACAGGACCGCAGTACTTC. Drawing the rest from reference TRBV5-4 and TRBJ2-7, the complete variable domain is ETGVTQSPTHLIKTRGQQVTLRCSSQSGHNTVSWYQQALGQGPQFIFQYYREEENGRGNFPPRFSGLQFPNYSSELNVNALELDDSALYLCASSLTTGPQYFGPGTRLTVT.

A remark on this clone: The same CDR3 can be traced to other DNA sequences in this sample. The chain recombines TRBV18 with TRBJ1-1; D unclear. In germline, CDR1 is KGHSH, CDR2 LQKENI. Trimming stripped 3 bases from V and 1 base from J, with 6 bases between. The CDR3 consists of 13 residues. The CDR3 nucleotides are TGTGCCAGCTCACCGAACGAGAACACTGAAGCTTTCTTT. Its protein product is CASSPNENTEAFF.

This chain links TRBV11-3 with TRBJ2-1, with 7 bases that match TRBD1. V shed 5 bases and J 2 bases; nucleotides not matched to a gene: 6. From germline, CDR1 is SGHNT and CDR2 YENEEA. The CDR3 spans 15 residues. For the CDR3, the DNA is TGTGCCAGCAGCATAGCAGGGGGAGCCTACAATGAGCAGTTCTTC. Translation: CASSIAGGAYNEQFF.

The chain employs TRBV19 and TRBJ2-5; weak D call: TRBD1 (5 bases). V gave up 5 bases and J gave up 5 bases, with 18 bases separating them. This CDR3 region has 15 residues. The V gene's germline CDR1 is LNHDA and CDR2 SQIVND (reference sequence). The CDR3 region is CASSPAGSGWETQYF. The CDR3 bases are TGTGCCAGTAGTCCCGCCGGTTCAGGGTGGGAGACCCAGTACTTC.

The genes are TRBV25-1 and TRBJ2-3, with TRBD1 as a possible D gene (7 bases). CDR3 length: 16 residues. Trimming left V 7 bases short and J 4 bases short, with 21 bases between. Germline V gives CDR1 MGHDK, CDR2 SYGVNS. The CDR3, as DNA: TGTGCCAGCAAAAAATTGGACAGGAGGGATTCAGATACGCAGTATTTT. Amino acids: CASKKLDRRDSDTQYF.

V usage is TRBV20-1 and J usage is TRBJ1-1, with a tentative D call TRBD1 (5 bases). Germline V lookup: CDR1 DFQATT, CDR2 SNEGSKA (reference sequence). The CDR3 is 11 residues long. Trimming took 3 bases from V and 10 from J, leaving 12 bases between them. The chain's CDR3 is CSASRARGAFF. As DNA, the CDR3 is TGCAGTGCTAGCAGGGCTCGCGGAGCTTTCTTT.

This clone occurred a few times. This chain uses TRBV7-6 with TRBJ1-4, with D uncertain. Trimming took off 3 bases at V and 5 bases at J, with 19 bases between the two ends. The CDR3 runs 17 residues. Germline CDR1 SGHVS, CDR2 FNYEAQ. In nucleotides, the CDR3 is TGTGCCAGCAGCTTTTCGTACAGCGAGCGGTTAAATGAAAAACTGTTTTTT. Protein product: CASSFSYSERLNEKLFF.

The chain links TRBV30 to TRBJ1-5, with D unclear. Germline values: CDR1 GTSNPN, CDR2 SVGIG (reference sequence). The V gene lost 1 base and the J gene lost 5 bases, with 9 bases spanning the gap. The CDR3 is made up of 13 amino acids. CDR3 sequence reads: CAWSGGIDQPQHF. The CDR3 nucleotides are TGTGCCTGGAGTGGGGGTATAGATCAGCCCCAGCATTTT.

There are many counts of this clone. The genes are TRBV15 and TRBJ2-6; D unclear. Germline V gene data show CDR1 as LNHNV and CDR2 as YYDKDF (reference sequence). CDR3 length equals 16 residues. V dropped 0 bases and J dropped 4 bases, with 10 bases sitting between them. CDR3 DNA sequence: TGTGCCACCAGCAGAGATCTCTCGGTGGGGGCCAACGTCCTGACTTTC. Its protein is CATSRDLSVGANVLTF.